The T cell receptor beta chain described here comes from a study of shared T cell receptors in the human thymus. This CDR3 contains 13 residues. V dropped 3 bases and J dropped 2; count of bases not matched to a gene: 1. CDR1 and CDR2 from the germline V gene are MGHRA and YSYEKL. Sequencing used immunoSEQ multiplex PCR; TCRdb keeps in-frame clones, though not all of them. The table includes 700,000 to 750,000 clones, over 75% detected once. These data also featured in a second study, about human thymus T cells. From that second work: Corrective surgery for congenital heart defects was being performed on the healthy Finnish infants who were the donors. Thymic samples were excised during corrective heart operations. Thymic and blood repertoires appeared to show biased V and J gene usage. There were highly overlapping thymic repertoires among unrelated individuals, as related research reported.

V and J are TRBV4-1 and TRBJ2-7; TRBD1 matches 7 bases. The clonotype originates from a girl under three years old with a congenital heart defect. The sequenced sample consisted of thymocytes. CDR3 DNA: TGCGCCAGCAGCCACGGGACAGCCTACGAGCAGTACTTC. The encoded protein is CASSHGTAYEQYF.